Listed here are 10 T cell receptor beta chains from one sample, sequenced in a study of regulatory T cells in long-lasting Graves disease. TCR beta libraries were built with iRepertoire HTBI primers and Arm-PCR of CDR3 regions. TCRdb re-derived calls from the multiplex PCR reads in MiXCR, one entry per CDR3 protein. Of about 430,000 distinct CDR3 sequences listed, around 16% are singletons. Time point of the sample: newly diagnosed GD, antithyroid drugs for less than 3 months. PBMC-derived RNA was used for the TCR library. These same data were also listed under a study on T cells in Graves' hyperthyroidism and ophthalmopathy.

Specimen: peripheral blood mononuclear cells (PBMCs), collected at new diagnosis, from a patient treated with antithyroid drugs. Receptors were obtained from a woman aged 40 to 50 with Graves disease.

The chain is built from TRBV20-1 and TRBJ2-1; D perhaps matches TRBD1 (6 bases). The V end lost 6 bases, the J end lost 2 bases, and 17 bases lay between the germline ends. The CDR3 extends over 15 amino acids. Per the germline V gene, CDR1 is DFQATT and CDR2 is SNEGSKA (reference sequence). In nucleotides, the CDR3 is TGCAGTGCCTCCACCGACAGGTTAGCCTACAATGAGCAGTTCTTC. Encoded protein: CSASTDRLAYNEQFF.

This chain connects TRBV9 to TRBJ1-3, with D possibly TRBD1 on 5 matching bases. Germline V gives CDR1 SGDLS, CDR2 YYNGEE. The CDR3 runs to 15 residues. The V gene lost 0 bases and the J gene lost 1 base, with 8 bases spanning the gap. CDR3 DNA sequence: TGTGCCAGCAGCGTAGATGGGGGATCTGGAAACACCATATATTTT. Encoded protein: CASSVDGGSGNTIYF.

This clonotype was counted many times. V gene TRBV28 combines with J gene TRBJ1-6; the D is unclear. V lost 6 bases and J lost 0, with 15 bases in between. CDR1 MDHEN and CDR2 SYDVKM come from the germline V gene. The CDR3 is made up of 17 amino acids. CDR3 in DNA: TGTGCCAGCAGAACACCGGGAGCAGGCTCCTATAATTCACCCCTCCACTTT. Protein: CASRTPGAGSYNSPLHF. The full variable domain, in which reference TRBV28 and TRBJ1-6 provide the parts outside the CDR3, is DVKVTQSSRYLVKRTGEKVFLECVQDMDHENMFWYRQDPGLGLRLIYFSYDVKMKEKGDIPEGYSVSREKKERFSLILESASTNQTSMYLCASRTPGAGSYNSPLHFGNGTRLTVT.

Of note for this clonotype: This sequence may be a read error, since a much larger clone differs from it by one base. This sequence joins TRBV24-1 and TRBJ2-2, with a weak D call TRBD2 (5 bases). In germline, CDR1 is KGHDR, CDR2 SFDVKD. V was clipped by 2 bases and J by 0 bases, with 15 bases between them. This CDR3 region has 18 residues. The CDR3 sequence: CATSDSDSTFANTGELFF. The CDR3, as DNA: TGTGCCACCAGTGATTCGGACTCCACGTTCGCGAACACCGGGGAGCTGTTTTTT.

This clonotype was counted many times. This rearrangement joins TRBV7-3 to TRBJ2-2; TRBD2 aligns across 7 bases. From germline, CDR1 is SGHTA and CDR2 FQGTGA. This CDR3 contains 16 residues. Losses at the gene ends were 6 bases for V and 0 bases for J; bases not matched to a gene: 7. CDR3 in amino acids: CASSNLAETNTGELFF. DNA for the CDR3: TGTGCCAGCAGTAACCTAGCGGAGACGAACACCGGGGAGCTGTTTTTT.

The chain carries TRBV7-2 and TRBJ2-3, with 9 bases aligning to TRBD1. Losses at the gene ends were 1 base for V and 7 bases for J; bases not matched to a gene: 9. The CDR3 sequence is 16 residues long. Germline-derived CDR1 and CDR2 are SGHTA and FQGNSA. CDR3 amino acids: CASSLERTGARNTQYF. The CDR3 DNA follows: TGTGCCAGCAGCTTAGAACGGACAGGGGCACGGAATACGCAGTATTTT.

The sample holds many counts of this clonotype. This chain joins TRBV6-2 or TRBV6-3 and TRBJ2-7; TRBD2 matches 11 bases. The junction had 12 bases not matched to a gene; V was cut back by 6 bases and J by 2 bases. The CDR3 consists of 17 residues. The germline CDR1 and CDR2 sequences are MNHEY and SVGEGT. As DNA, the CDR3 is TGTGCCAGCAGCTACGAAACTAGCGGGAGACCGACCTACGAGCAGTACTTC. Translating gives CASSYETSGRPTYEQYF.

This clonotype was detected a few times. The gene calls are TRBV5-1 and TRBJ2-1; 10 bases are a match to TRBD2. V lost 3 bases to trimming and J lost 0 bases; unmatched junction nucleotides: 6. Germline-derived CDR1 and CDR2 are SGHRS and YFSETQ. CDR3 length: 17 amino acids. The CDR3 reads CASSSGLAAVSYNEQFF. DNA for the CDR3: TGCGCCAGCAGCTCCGGACTAGCGGCCGTCTCCTACAATGAGCAGTTCTTC.

The chain joins TRBV9 to TRBJ2-2; possible D gene TRBD1, 6 bases. This CDR3 has 15 residues. Germline V lookup: CDR1 SGDLS, CDR2 YYNGEE. Trimming removed 5 bases from V and 2 bases from J, with 13 bases in between. CDR3 DNA sequence: TGTGCCAGCAGGGCCGGGACAATCAACACCGGGGAGCTGTTTTTT. It codes for CASRAGTINTGELFF.

This clonotype was seen many times. The chain joins TRBV7-2 to TRBJ2-1; perhaps D is TRBD1 or TRBD2 (5 bases each). V was pared by 4 bases and J by 2 bases, with 9 bases between. The CDR3 contains 14 residues. Germline assignment: CDR1 SGHTA and CDR2 FQGNSA. The CDR3 loop reads CASSWGPTYNEQFF. CDR3 sequence (DNA): TGTGCCAGCAGCTGGGGACCCACCTACAATGAGCAGTTCTTC.